The rows below give T cell receptor beta chains drawn from one sample of a study of blood T cell repertoires in COVID-19. Assay: immunoSEQ multiplex PCR; the TCRdb copy retains only in-frame clones and omits some. The table includes roughly 420,000 clones, more than 75% detected once. Sequencing was performed on PBMCs or T cells enriched from blood (not recorded which). Source of these receptors: a woman aged 25 to 45 with acute COVID-19. CDR3s include the opening cysteine and the closing phenylalanine or tryptophan. Each record gives: clone size, J gene, V gene, D gene, CDR3 DNA, CDR3 protein. A D gene is named only where the DNA matches it firmly. Some rows have no size entry. The others give once, few or many, or a class for an expanded clone.

NA | TRBJ2-7 | TRBV12-3/TRBV12-4 | NA | TGTGCCAGCAGTTTGGGCGGGCCCTACGAGCAGTACTTC | CASSLGGPYEQYF
NA | TRBJ2-1 | TRBV9 | TRBD1 | TGTGCCAGCAGGGGGGACAGGGATACCAATGAGCAGTTCTTC | CASRGDRDTNEQFF
NA | TRBJ2-1 | TRBV20-1 | NA | TGCAGTGCTTACCGGCTCGCGGGGTTCTTC | CSAYRLAGFF
few | TRBJ1-1 | TRBV29-1 | NA | TGCAGCGTTGCCACAGTAGAAGCTTTCTTT | CSVATVEAFF
NA | TRBJ1-6 | TRBV2 | NA | TGTGCCAGCAAAAAAAGAAGTGAGGATAATTCACCCCTCCACTTT | CASKKRSEDNSPLHF
NA | TRBJ2-5 | TRBV19 | TRBD2 | TGTGCCAGTAGTATGCCTAGCGGGGGGGTCCAAGAGACCCAGTACTTC | CASSMPSGGVQETQYF
NA | TRBJ2-3 | TRBV24-1 | TRBD1 | TGTGCCACCAGTTCGAGGGGGCGAAGGGGCACAGATACGCAGTATTTT | CATSSRGRRGTDTQYF
NA | TRBJ1-3 | TRBV11-3 | NA | TGTGCCAGCAGCAATGGCGGAGGAAACACCATATATTTT | CASSNGGGNTIYF
NA | TRBJ1-4 | TRBV27 | TRBD1 | TGTGCCAGCAGTTACAGGGGTAGGGGAAAACTGTTTTTT | CASSYRGRGKLFF
NA | TRBJ1-2 | TRBV12-3/TRBV12-4 | TRBD1 | TGTGCCACCGGAGGGGGCAACTATGGCTACACCTTC | CATGGGNYGYTF
NA | TRBJ2-1 | TRBV10-2 | NA | TGCGCCAGCAACGCACAGGGTATAGATGAGCAGTTCTTC | CASNAQGIDEQFF
NA | TRBJ1-6 | TRBV10-2 | TRBD1 | TGCGCCAGCAGTGACCGTAGGACAGGGGACAATTCACCCCTCCACTTT | CASSDRRTGDNSPLHF
NA | TRBJ2-1 | TRBV2 | TRBD1 | TGTGCCAGCACGCGGACAGGGTCCTACAATGAGCAGTTCTTC | CASTRTGSYNEQFF
once | TRBJ1-1 | TRBV5-1 | NA | TGCGCCAGCAGCTTGGGTGTGGGGGGAACTGAAGCTTTCTTT | CASSLGVGGTEAFF
once | TRBJ2-5 | TRBV9 | TRBD2 | TGTGCCAGCAGCGTAGGACACCTGGCGGGGGGGATACAAGAGACCCAGTACTTC | CASSVGHLAGGIQETQYF